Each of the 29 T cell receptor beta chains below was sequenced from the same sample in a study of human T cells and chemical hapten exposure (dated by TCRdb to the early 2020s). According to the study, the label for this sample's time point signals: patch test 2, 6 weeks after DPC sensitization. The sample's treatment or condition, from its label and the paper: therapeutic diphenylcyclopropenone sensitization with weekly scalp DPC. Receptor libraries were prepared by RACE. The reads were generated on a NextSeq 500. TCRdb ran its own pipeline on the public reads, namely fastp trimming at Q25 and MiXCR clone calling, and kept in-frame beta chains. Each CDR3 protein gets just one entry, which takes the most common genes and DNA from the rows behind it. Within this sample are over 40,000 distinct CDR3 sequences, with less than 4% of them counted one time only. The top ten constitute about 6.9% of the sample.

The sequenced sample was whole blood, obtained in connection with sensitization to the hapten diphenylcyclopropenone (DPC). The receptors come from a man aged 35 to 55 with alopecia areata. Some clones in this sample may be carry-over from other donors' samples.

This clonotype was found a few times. As DNA, the CDR3 is TGCGCCAGCAGCCAAGATCGACAGGGGGTATACAATGAGCAGTTCTTC. It encodes CASSQDRQGVYNEQFF. The chain is built from TRBV4-1 and TRBJ2-1; 9 bases fit TRBD1. CDR1 is MGHRA, CDR2 YSYEKL, per germline. This CDR3 is 16 amino acids long. The V gene end was trimmed by 0 bases and the J gene end by 4 bases; junction bases not matched to a gene: 4.

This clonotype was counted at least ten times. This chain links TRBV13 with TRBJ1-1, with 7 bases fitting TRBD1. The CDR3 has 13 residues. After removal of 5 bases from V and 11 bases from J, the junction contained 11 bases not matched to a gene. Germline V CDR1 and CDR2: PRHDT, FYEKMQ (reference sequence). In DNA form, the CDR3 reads TGTGCCAGCAGCCCACGGACAGGTTTGATGGCTTTCTTT. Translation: CASSPRTGLMAFF.

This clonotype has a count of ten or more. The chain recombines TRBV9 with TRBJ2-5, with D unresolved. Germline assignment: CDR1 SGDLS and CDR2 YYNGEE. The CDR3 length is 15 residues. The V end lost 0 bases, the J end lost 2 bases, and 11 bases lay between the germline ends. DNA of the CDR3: TGTGCCAGCAGCGTAGGTTCTAGTTGGCAAGAGACCCAGTACTTC. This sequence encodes CASSVGSSWQETQYF. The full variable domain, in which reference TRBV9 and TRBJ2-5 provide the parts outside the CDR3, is DSGVTQTPKHLITATGQRVTLRCSPRSGDLSVYWYQQSLDQGLQFLIQYYNGEERAKGNILERFSAQQFPDLHSELNLSSLELGDSALYFCASSVGSSWQETQYFGPGTRLLVL.

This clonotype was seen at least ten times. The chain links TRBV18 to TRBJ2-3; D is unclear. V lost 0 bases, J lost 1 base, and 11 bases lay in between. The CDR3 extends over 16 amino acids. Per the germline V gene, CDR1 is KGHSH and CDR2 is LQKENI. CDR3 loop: CASSPPLDGRTDTQYF. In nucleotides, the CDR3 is TGTGCCAGCTCACCACCTCTGGACGGTCGCACAGATACGCAGTATTTT. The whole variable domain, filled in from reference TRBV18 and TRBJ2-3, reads NAGVMQNPRHLVRRRGQEARLRCSPMKGHSHVYWYRQLPEEGLKFMVYLQKENIIDESGMPKERFSAEFPKEGPSILRIQQVVRGDSAAYFCASSPPLDGRTDTQYFGPGTRLTVL.

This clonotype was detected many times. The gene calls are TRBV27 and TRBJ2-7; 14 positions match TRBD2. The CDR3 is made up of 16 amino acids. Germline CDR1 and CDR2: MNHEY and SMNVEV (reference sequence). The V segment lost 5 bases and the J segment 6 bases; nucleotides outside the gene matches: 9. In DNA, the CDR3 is TGTGCCAGCAGTCAGGGACTAGCGGGGGCGATGGGCGAGCAGTACTTC. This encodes CASSQGLAGAMGEQYF.

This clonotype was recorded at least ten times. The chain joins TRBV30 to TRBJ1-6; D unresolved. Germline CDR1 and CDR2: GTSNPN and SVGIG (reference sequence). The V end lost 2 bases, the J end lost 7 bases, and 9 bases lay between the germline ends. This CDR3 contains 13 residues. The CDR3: CAWSNGGNSPLHF. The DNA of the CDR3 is TGTGCCTGGAGTAACGGTGGAAATTCACCCCTCCACTTT.

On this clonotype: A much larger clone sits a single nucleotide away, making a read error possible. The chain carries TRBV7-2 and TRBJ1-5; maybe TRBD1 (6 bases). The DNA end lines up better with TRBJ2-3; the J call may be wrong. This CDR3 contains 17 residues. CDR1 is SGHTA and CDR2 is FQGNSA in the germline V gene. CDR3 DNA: TGTGCCAGCAGCTTAGCGGTGACAGGCTATAGCAATCAGCCCCAGTATTTT. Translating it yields CASSLAVTGYSNQPQYF.

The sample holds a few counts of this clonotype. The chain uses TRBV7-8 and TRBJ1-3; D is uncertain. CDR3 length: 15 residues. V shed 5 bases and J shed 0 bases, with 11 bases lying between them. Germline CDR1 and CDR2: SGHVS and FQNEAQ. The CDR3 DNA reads TGTGCCAGCAGCCTAGGACCGAGCTCTGGAAACACCATATATTTT. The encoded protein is CASSLGPSSGNTIYF.

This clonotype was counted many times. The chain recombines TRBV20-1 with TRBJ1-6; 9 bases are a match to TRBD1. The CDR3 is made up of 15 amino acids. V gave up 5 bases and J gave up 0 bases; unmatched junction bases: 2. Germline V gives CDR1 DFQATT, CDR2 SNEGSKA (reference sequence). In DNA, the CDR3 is TGCAGTGCTTTGACAGGGGGCTCCTATAATTCACCCCTCCACTTT. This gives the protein CSALTGGSYNSPLHF.

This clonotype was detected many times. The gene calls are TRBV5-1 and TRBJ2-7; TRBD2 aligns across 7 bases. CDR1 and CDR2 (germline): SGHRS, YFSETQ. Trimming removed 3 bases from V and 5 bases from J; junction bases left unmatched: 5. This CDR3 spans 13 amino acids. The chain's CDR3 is CASSWASGDEQYF. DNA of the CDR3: TGCGCCAGCAGCTGGGCTAGCGGAGACGAGCAGTACTTC. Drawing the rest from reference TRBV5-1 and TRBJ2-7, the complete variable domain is KAGVTQTPRYLIKTRGQQVTLSCSPISGHRSVSWYQQTPGQGLQFLFEYFSETQRNKGNFPGRFSGRQFSNSRSEMNVSTLELGDSALYLCASSWASGDEQYFGPGTRLTVT.

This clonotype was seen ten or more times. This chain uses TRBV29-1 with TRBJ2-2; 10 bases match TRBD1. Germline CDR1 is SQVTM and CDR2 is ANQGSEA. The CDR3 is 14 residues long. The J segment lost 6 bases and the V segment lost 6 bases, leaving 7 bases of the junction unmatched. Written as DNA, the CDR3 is TGCAGCGTCAATGGGGACAGGGGTTCCGGGGAGCTGTTTTTT. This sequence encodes CSVNGDRGSGELFF.

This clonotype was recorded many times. The CDR3 loop reads CASSNPTRNTEAFF. CDR3 in DNA: TGCGCCAGCAGCAACCCGACGAGAAACACTGAAGCTTTCTTT. The rearrangement joins TRBV5-1 to TRBJ1-1; D is undetermined. CDR3 length: 14 residues. Trimming removed 4 bases at V and 2 bases at J, with 12 bases between. Germline CDR1 reads SGHRS; CDR2 reads YFSETQ.

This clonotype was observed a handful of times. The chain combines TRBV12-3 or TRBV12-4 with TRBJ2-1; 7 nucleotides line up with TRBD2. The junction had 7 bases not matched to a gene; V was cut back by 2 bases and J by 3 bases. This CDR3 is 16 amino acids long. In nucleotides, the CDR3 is TGTGCCAGCAGTTTATCGAGCGGGATGGACTACAATGAGCAGTTCTTC. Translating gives CASSLSSGMDYNEQFF.

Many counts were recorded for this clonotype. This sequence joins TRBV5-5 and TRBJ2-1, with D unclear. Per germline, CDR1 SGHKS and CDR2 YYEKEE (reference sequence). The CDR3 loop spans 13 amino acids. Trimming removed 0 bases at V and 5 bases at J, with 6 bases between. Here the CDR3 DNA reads TGTGCCAGCAGCTTGGGTCCAGACAATGAGCAGTTCTTC. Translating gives CASSLGPDNEQFF.

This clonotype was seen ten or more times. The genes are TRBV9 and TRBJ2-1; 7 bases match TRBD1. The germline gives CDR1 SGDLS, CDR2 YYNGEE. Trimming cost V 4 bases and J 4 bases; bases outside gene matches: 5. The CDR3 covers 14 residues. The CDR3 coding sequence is TGTGCCAGCAGCCCACGGGGACAGTACAATGAGCAGTTCTTC. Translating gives CASSPRGQYNEQFF.

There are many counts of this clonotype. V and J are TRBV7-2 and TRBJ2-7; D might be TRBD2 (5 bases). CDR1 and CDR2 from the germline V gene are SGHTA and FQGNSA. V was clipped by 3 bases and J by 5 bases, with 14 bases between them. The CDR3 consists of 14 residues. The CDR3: CASSFGQRLNEQYF. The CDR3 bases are TGTGCCAGCAGCTTCGGTCAGCGGTTGAACGAGCAGTACTTC.

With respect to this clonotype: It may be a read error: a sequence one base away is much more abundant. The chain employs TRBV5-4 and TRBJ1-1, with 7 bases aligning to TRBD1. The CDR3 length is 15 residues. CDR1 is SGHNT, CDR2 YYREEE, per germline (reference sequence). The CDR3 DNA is TGTGCCAGCAGCCCCCGAGGGGGCGAAGGCACTGAATCTTTCTTT. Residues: CASSPRGGEGTESFF.

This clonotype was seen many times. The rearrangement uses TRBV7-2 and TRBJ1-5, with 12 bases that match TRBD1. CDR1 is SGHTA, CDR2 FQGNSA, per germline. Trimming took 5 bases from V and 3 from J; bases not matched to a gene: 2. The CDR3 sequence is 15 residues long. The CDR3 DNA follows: TGTGCCAGCAGCCCGGGACAGGGGGCCAATCAGCCCCAGCATTTT. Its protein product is CASSPGQGANQPQHF. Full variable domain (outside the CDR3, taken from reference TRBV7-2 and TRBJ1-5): GAGVSQSPSNKVTEKGKDVELRCDPISGHTALYWYRQSLGQGLEFLIYFQGNSAPDKSGLPSDRFSAERTGGSVSTLTIQRTQQEDSAVYLCASSPGQGANQPQHFGDGTRLSIL.

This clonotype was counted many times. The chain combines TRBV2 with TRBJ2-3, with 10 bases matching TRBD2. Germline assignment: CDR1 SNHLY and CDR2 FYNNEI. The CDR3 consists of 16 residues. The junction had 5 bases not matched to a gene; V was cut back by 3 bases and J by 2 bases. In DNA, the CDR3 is TGTGCCAGCAGTGATAATAGCGGGAGGTCCACAGATACGCAGTATTTT. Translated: CASSDNSGRSTDTQYF. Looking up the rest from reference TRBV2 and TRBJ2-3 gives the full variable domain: EPEVTQTPSHQVTQMGQEVILRCVPISNHLYFYWYRQILGQKVEFLVSFYNNEISEKSEIFDDQFSVERPDGSNFTLKIRSTKLEDSAMYFCASSDNSGRSTDTQYFGPGTRLTVL.

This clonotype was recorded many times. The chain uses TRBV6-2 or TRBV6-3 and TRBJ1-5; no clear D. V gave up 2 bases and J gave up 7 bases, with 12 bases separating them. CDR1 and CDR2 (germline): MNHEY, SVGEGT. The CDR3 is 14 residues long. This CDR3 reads CASSYRLGGQPQHF. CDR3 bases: TGTGCCAGCAGTTACCGGTTAGGAGGACAGCCCCAGCATTTT.

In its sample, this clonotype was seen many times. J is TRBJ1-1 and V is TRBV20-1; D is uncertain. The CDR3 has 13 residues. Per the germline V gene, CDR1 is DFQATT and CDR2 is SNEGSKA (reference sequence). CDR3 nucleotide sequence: TGCAGGATTTCGTGGGTCTTGGACACTGAAGCTTTCTTT. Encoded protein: CRISWVLDTEAFF.

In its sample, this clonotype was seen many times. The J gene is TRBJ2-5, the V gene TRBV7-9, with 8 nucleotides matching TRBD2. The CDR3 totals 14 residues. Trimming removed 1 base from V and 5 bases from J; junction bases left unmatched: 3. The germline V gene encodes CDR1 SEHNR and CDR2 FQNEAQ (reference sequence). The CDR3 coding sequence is TGTGCCAGCAGCTTAGGGCGGGAGGTCGAGACCCAGTACTTC. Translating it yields CASSLGREVETQYF.

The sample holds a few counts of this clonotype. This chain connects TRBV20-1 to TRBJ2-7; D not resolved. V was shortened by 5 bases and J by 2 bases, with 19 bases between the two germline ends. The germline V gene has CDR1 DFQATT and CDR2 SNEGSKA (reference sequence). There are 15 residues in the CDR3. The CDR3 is CSALVSRLPTYEQYF. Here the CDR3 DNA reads TGCAGTGCTCTCGTCTCTCGACTGCCCACCTACGAGCAGTACTTC.

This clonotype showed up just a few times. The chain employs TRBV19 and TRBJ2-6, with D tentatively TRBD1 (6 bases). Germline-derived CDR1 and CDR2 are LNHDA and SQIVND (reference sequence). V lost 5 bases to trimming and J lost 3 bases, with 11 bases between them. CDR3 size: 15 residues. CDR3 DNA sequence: TGTGCCAGTAGTGCACAGGGCTTTGGGGCCAACGTCCTGACTTTC. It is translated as CASSAQGFGANVLTF.

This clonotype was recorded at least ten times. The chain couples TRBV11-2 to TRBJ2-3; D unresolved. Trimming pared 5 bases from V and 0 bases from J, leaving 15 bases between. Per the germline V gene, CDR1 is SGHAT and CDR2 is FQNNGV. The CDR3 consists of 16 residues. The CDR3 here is CASSPGTAPSTDTQYF. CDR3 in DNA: TGTGCCAGCAGCCCAGGAACCGCACCTAGCACAGATACGCAGTATTTT.

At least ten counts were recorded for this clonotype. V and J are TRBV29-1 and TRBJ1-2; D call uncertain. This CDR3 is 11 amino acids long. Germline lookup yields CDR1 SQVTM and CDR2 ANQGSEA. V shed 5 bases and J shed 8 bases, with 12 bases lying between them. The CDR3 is CSVFEAGGYTF. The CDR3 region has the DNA TGCAGCGTTTTCGAGGCCGGAGGCTACACCTTC.

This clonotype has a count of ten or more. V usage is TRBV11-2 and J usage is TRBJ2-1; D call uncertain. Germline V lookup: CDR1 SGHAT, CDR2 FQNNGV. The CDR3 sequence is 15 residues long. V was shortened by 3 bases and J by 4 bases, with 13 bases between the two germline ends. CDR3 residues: CASSFGGEIYNEQFF. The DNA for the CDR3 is TGTGCCAGCAGCTTCGGCGGAGAAATTTACAATGAGCAGTTCTTC.

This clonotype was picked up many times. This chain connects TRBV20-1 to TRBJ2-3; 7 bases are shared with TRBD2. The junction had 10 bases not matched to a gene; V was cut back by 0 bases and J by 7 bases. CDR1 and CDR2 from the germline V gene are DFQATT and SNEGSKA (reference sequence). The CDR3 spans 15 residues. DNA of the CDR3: TGCAGTGCTAGAGATCTTGCGGGAGAAGCATATACGCAGTATTTT. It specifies CSARDLAGEAYTQYF.

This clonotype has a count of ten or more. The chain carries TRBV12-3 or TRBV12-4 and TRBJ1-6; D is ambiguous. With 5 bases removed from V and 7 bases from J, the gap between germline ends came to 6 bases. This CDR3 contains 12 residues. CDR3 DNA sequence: TGTGCCAGCAGTGGTACCAATTCACCCCTCCACTTT. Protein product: CASSGTNSPLHF.